Each of the 8 T cell receptor beta chains below was sequenced from the same sample in a study of beta chain features in type 1 diabetes (dated by TCRdb to the late 2010s). Broader findings and caveats from the paper: A moderate but significant shortening of TCRB CDR3 length was observed in type 1 diabetes patients in all four CD4+ subsets.

Antigens for these TCRs are unknown. Libraries were built with the immunoSEQ multiplex PCR assay. The entire amount of isolated RNA was reverse transcribed using the High Capacity cDNA Reverse Transcription Kit, so the sequenced TCRB transcripts were expressed ones. The source is immuneACCESS, and TCRdb retained only in-frame sequences with V and J called. Part of the clones is not carried over; for the studies checked, unresolved V genes explain less than half of this, and the remainder is unexplained. Here the sample has 600,000 to 700,000 clones; around 12% occur a single time. Roughly 0.12% of the sample rests with the top ten. The sequenced sample was naive CD4+ T cells from blood. This specimen's cell subset or site label, interpreted: true naive CD4+ T cells. The receptors shown here come from a man aged 25-45 years with type 1 diabetes.

With regard to this clone: Because the CDR3's place on the DNA is in doubt, the DNA is left out and the CDR3 is given as listed by TCRdb. This chain uses TRBV9 with TRBJ2-1; the listed D gene, TRBD2, was not tested against the DNA. The CDR3 is 12 amino acids in total, end residues counted. CDR1 SGDLS and CDR2 YYNGEE come from the germline V gene. The CDR3: CASSVGAGAGVF.

This clone appeared a few times. The chain combines TRBV5-1 with TRBJ1-2; 11 bases line up with TRBD1. The CDR3 is 17 amino acids. Germline CDR1 SGHRS, CDR2 YFSETQ. Germline trimming cut 4 bases from V and 4 bases from J; bases unmatched to any gene: 12. The CDR3 DNA reads as TGCGCCAGCAGCCACGAGCGGACAGGGGGCGAGGGCTATGGCTACACCTTC. Translating it yields CASSHERTGGEGYGYTF.

This clone came up a few times. The genes are TRBV5-4 and TRBJ2-6; weak D call: TRBD2 (5 bases). This CDR3 region has 18 residues. The germline CDR1 and CDR2 sequences are SGHNT and YYREEE (reference sequence). With 2 bases removed from V and 0 bases from J, the gap between germline ends came to 15 bases. For the CDR3, the DNA is TGTGCCAGCAGCTTACAACGGGATTCGTACTCTGGGGCCAACGTCCTGACTTTC. Translating it yields CASSLQRDSYSGANVLTF.

This chain links TRBV7-2 with TRBJ2-6, with 9 bases fitting TRBD1. The CDR3 consists of 14 residues. Losses at the gene ends were 5 bases for V and 10 bases for J; bases not matched to a gene: 6. CDR1 is SGHTA and CDR2 is FQGNSA in the germline V gene. CDR3 DNA sequence: TGTGCCAGCAGCCCACCGGGACAGGGTAACGTCCTGACTTTC. Amino acids: CASSPPGQGNVLTF. Complete variable domain (other parts from reference TRBV7-2 and TRBJ2-6): GAGVSQSPSNKVTEKGKDVELRCDPISGHTALYWYRQSLGQGLEFLIYFQGNSAPDKSGLPSDRFSAERTGGSVSTLTIQRTQQEDSAVYLCASSPPGQGNVLTFGAGSRLTVL.

This clone was counted only a few times. The V gene is TRBV13, the J gene TRBJ2-1; D unclear. Germline V lookup: CDR1 PRHDT, CDR2 FYEKMQ (reference sequence). The ends were cut back, 2 bases at V and 0 bases at J, with 14 bases in the middle. There are 17 residues in the CDR3. DNA of the CDR3: TGTGCCAGCAGCTTACCCCCCGCAGAAAGCTCCTACAATGAGCAGTTCTTC. Translated: CASSLPPAESSYNEQFF.

In regard to this clone: Other DNA sequences in this specimen translate into the identical CDR3. The rearrangement joins TRBV5-1 to TRBJ2-7; 11 bases line up with TRBD1. With V trimmed by 4 bases and J by 2 bases, 2 bases remained unmatched. CDR1 SGHRS and CDR2 YFSETQ come from the germline V gene. CDR3 length: 14 residues. CDR3 sequence: CASSRGQGAYEQYF. As DNA, the CDR3 is TGCGCCAGCAGCAGGGGACAGGGGGCCTACGAGCAGTACTTC.

This clone has a handful of counts. V and J are TRBV5-4 and TRBJ1-1, with no clear D. V was trimmed by 2 bases and J by 6 bases, leaving 11 bases between them. From germline, CDR1 is SGHNT and CDR2 YYREEE (reference sequence). The CDR3 is made up of 13 amino acids. The CDR3 DNA reads TGTGCCAGCAGCTTTGCCGGCAGGTCTGAAGCTTTCTTT. Protein: CASSFAGRSEAFF. The full variable domain, its missing parts supplied by reference TRBV5-4 and TRBJ1-1, is ETGVTQSPTHLIKTRGQQVTLRCSSQSGHNTVSWYQQALGQGPQFIFQYYREEENGRGNFPPRFSGLQFPNYSSELNVNALELDDSALYLCASSFAGRSEAFFGQGTRLTVV.

The chain has TRBV7-2 and TRBJ1-3; 8 bases line up with TRBD1. With 4 bases clipped from V and 3 bases from J, the junction kept 5 bases outside the gene matches. Germline loops: CDR1 SGHTA, CDR2 FQGNSA. The CDR3 spans 15 residues. The CDR3 DNA reads TGTGCCAGCAGCTCACGGACAGGGAATGGAAACACCATATATTTT. Its translation: CASSSRTGNGNTIYF.